The entry below gives a single T cell receptor beta chain sequence along with its context. Its specificity is unknown. The data originate from a study of T cells expressing NK-cell markers. Turning to the study itself: The TCR beta repertoires were obtained from sorted CD3+CD56+NKG2C+, CD3+CD56+NKG2C- and CD3+CD56-NKG2C+ T cells.

TCRdb re-called the 5' RACE reads and shows each CDR3 protein once, DNA omitted. The specimen's table records roughly 180,000 distinct CDR3 sequences. Study-wide results and limits: In a handful of donors, dominant CD3+CD56+NKG2C+ clones formed roughly 1.0-8% of CD8+ cells. Topping the CD3+CD56-NKG2C+ fraction as well were these clonotypes, in a few donors. No clear determination of HCMV specificity was made for expanded NKG2C+ T cell clones.

What was sequenced was blood T cells: a sorted CD56 or NKG2C T cell subset, CD4+ or CD8+ T cells, or bulk PBMC T cells (not recorded which). This sequence originates from a man aged 18-69 years in good health.

The CDR3: CATREGGFDGYTF. The chain employs TRBV15 and TRBJ1-2; TCRdb gives TRBD1 as the D gene, but with no DNA this cannot be confirmed. The CDR3 runs to 13 residues. Germline V gene sequence: CDR1 LNHNV, CDR2 YYDKDF (reference sequence).